This passage covers 20 T cell receptor beta chains from one sample sequenced in a study of siplizumab effects on memory and regulatory T cells. Method: immunoSEQ multiplex PCR; TCRdb's copy keeps in-frame clones and lacks some. The table has over 100,000 clones, 80% to 95% seen once. The material sequenced was CD4+ T cells sorted from blood. The origin of the receptors is a human donor in good health.

J is TRBJ1-1 and V is TRBV5-1, with D possibly TRBD1 on 6 matching bases. This CDR3 spans 15 amino acids. Germline CDR1 is SGHRS and CDR2 is YFSETQ. Trimming stripped 4 bases from V and 10 bases from J, with 23 bases between. The CDR3 region has the DNA TGCGCCAGCAGCCCCCGTGACAGGCCCCACCTAGGAGCTTTCTTT. This translates into CASSPRDRPHLGAFF.

The chain links TRBV29-1 to TRBJ2-1; no clear D. Germline V gene lookup returns CDR1 SQVTM and CDR2 ANQGSEA. The CDR3 runs to 12 residues. V dropped 5 bases and J dropped 4 bases, with 9 bases sitting between them. The CDR3 region has the DNA TGCAGCGTTCTCCAGACTTACAATGAGCAGTTCTTC. Protein product: CSVLQTYNEQFF.

The chain recombines TRBV15 with TRBJ1-1, with TRBD1 as a possible D gene (6 bases). There are 13 residues in the CDR3. Trimming took off 4 bases at V and 4 bases at J, with 10 bases between the two ends. CDR1 and CDR2 (germline): LNHNV, YYDKDF (reference sequence). CDR3: CATSITGSTEAFF. The CDR3 region has the DNA TGTGCCACCAGCATAACAGGGAGCACTGAAGCTTTCTTT.

The chain uses TRBV5-4 and TRBJ2-3; D ambiguous. The ends were cut back, 4 bases at V and 2 bases at J, with 11 bases in the middle. Germline CDR1 SGHNT, CDR2 YYREEE (reference sequence). The CDR3 consists of 14 residues. The CDR3 DNA sequence: TGTGCCAGCAGCCCTGAGCGTTTCACAGATACGCAGTATTTT. Residues: CASSPERFTDTQYF.

The CDR3 sequence: CASSYSGREAQETQYF. In nucleotides, the CDR3 is TGTGCCAGCAGTTACTCTGGGCGGGAGGCCCAAGAGACCCAGTACTTC. The chain employs TRBV6-5 and TRBJ2-5, with 8 nucleotides matching TRBD2. The CDR3 is 16 amino acids. CDR1 is MNHEY and CDR2 is SVGAGI in the germline V gene. J was trimmed by 1 base and V by 0 bases; bases with no gene match: 4.

V is TRBV5-1 and J is TRBJ2-1, with a tentative D call TRBD1 (5 bases). Germline CDR1 reads SGHRS; CDR2 reads YFSETQ. V gave up 2 bases and J gave up 0 bases, with 6 bases separating them. This CDR3 spans 14 amino acids. The CDR3 sequence is CASSLGASYNEQFF. The CDR3 coding sequence is TGCGCCAGCAGCTTAGGGGCCTCCTACAATGAGCAGTTCTTC.

The rearrangement joins TRBV7-6 to TRBJ2-5; D gene unclear. V was shortened by 5 bases and J by 9 bases, with 19 bases between the two germline ends. The CDR3 contains 14 residues. Germline CDR1 reads SGHVS; CDR2 reads FNYEAQ. Here the CDR3 reads CASSLTTTSLPQYF. In nucleotides, the CDR3 is TGTGCCAGCAGCCTGACAACCACCTCCCTTCCCCAGTACTTC.

The chain employs TRBV7-3 and TRBJ2-1; D gene uncertain. CDR1 is SGHTA, CDR2 FQGTGA, per germline. V dropped 1 base and J dropped 8 bases, with 9 bases sitting between them. CDR3 length equals 13 residues. The CDR3 DNA follows: TGTGCCAGCAGCTTAAAATTAGCTCATGAGCAGTTCTTC. Amino acid sequence: CASSLKLAHEQFF.

The rearrangement uses TRBV9 and TRBJ2-3, with D tentatively TRBD2 (5 bases). Looked up from germline, CDR1 is SGDLS and CDR2 is YYNGEE. The CDR3 consists of 14 residues. V lost 4 bases and J lost 3, with 12 bases in between. The CDR3 DNA reads as TGTGCCAGCAGCCGGGAAATAGGGACAGATACGCAGTATTTT. This encodes CASSREIGTDTQYF.

As DNA, the CDR3 is TGTGCCAGTAGTCAGCGGGCCCCGAACACCGGGGAGCTGTTTTTT. As protein: CASSQRAPNTGELFF. The chain joins TRBV19 to TRBJ2-2, with D perhaps matching TRBD2 (6 bases). This CDR3 has 15 residues. V lost 5 bases and J 0 bases, leaving 10 bases between the germline ends. CDR1 LNHDA and CDR2 SQIVND come from the germline V gene (reference sequence).

This clone was counted between two and nine times. The chain uses TRBV7-2 and TRBJ2-3; D gene uncertain. V lost 4 bases, J lost 0 bases, and 8 bases lay in between. This CDR3 spans 14 amino acids. The germline gives CDR1 SGHTA, CDR2 FQGNSA. CDR3 bases: TGTGCCAGCAGCTCCGACGGGAGCACAGATACGCAGTATTTT. Translated, it gives CASSSDGSTDTQYF.

The V gene is TRBV18, the J gene TRBJ1-2; D possibly corresponds to TRBD1 (6 bases). Germline CDR1 reads KGHSH; CDR2 reads LQKENI. CDR3 length: 15 residues. The V and J ends lost 3 bases and 8 bases respectively, with 19 bases between them. CDR3 in amino acids: CASSPKMLQGLGYTF. The CDR3 nucleotides read TGTGCCAGCTCACCCAAAATGCTCCAGGGGTTGGGCTACACCTTC.

This chain links TRBV6-5 with TRBJ1-5; D unclear. Germline V gene lookup returns CDR1 MNHEY and CDR2 SVGAGI. CDR3 size: 14 residues. With 4 bases removed from V and 4 bases from J, the gap between germline ends came to 11 bases. CDR3 bases: TGTGCCAGCAGTTTCGGGATTACAAATCAGCCCCAGCATTTT. The encoded protein is CASSFGITNQPQHF.

The V and J genes are TRBV7-3 and TRBJ1-2; D is perhaps TRBD1 (6 bases). The germline V and J ends were trimmed by 3 bases and 6 bases, with 11 bases remaining between them. Germline CDR1 reads SGHTA; CDR2 reads FQGTGA. This CDR3 has 13 residues. CDR3 sequence: CASSFTAGDGYTF. The CDR3 DNA sequence: TGTGCCAGCAGCTTTACCGCAGGGGATGGCTACACCTTC.

The chain employs TRBV30 and TRBJ1-2; D call uncertain. The germline V gene encodes CDR1 GTSNPN and CDR2 SVGIG (reference sequence). The CDR3 totals 11 residues. Deletions cut 4 bases from V and 8 bases from J, with 11 bases between. CDR3 in DNA: TGTGCCTGGACCCCATATGACGGCTACACCTTC. The encoded protein is CAWTPYDGYTF.

This rearrangement joins TRBV15 to TRBJ1-2; TRBD1 might be the D (5 bases). V was trimmed by 2 bases and J by 4 bases, leaving 11 bases between them. There are 14 residues in the CDR3. The V gene's germline CDR1 is LNHNV and CDR2 YYDKDF (reference sequence). CDR3 region: CATSRRTTGYGYTF. The CDR3, as DNA: TGTGCCACCAGCAGACGGACAACTGGCTATGGCTACACCTTC.

This clone was picked up one time. V usage is TRBV6-6 and J usage is TRBJ1-1; 7 bases are shared with TRBD1. The junction had 6 bases not matched to a gene; V was cut back by 5 bases and J by 3 bases. CDR3 length: 14 residues. The germline V gene has CDR1 MNHNY and CDR2 SVGAGI (reference sequence). For the CDR3, the DNA is TGTGCCAGCAGTCCCGGGACAGCCTACACTGAAGCTTTCTTT. Its translation: CASSPGTAYTEAFF.

The V and J genes are TRBV6-5 and TRBJ2-1; D is unresolved. Germline-derived CDR1 and CDR2 are MNHEY and SVGAGI. V shed 0 bases and J shed 5 bases, with 11 bases lying between them. The CDR3 sequence is 15 residues long. CDR3 bases: TGTGCCAGCAGTTACTCGATTTTGCCTGACAATGAGCAGTTCTTC. It codes for CASSYSILPDNEQFF.

The rearrangement joins TRBV19 to TRBJ1-1, with D perhaps matching TRBD1 (6 bases). The ends were cut back, 9 bases at V and 7 bases at J, with 21 bases in the middle. Germline CDR1 and CDR2: LNHDA and SQIVND (reference sequence). This CDR3 comprises 14 residues. The CDR3 nucleotides are TGTGCCAGCTTGGTTAGGGGGAGCAGCGGTGAAGCTTTCTTT. The encoded protein is CASLVRGSSGEAFF.

The J gene is TRBJ1-4, the V gene TRBV18, with no clear D. V was clipped by 3 bases and J by 2 bases, with 13 bases between them. The CDR3 has 16 amino acids. Germline loops: CDR1 KGHSH, CDR2 LQKENI. CDR3 protein: CASSPVRSPTNEKLFF. The CDR3 region has the DNA TGTGCCAGCTCACCGGTCAGATCTCCTACTAATGAAAAACTGTTTTTT.